The 30 T cell receptor beta chains listed next were all sequenced from one sample in a study of T cells in localized non-small cell lung cancer (dated by TCRdb to the early 2020s). Library preparation employed the immunoSEQ multiplex PCR assay. TCRdb mirrors the immuneACCESS table, restricted to in-frame sequences. Some clones are absent from its copies; in checked studies, under half trace to an unresolved V gene, and the reason for the others is unknown. Present in this sample are roughly 24,000 clones, about 89% of which were seen just once. About a fifth of the sample is held by the ten biggest clonotypes. The specimen was peripheral blood, collected before any cancer treatment. All receptors derive from a man aged 35 to 69 with stage I squamous cell lung carcinoma.

This chain uses TRBV5-6 with TRBJ2-4, with D hard to call. This CDR3 spans 16 amino acids. The V end lost 0 bases, the J end lost 0 bases, and 10 bases lay between the germline ends. Germline V gene lookup returns CDR1 SGHDT and CDR2 YYEEEE. The chain's CDR3 is CASSLEGDIAKNIQYF. The CDR3 coding sequence is TGTGCCAGCAGCTTGGAAGGAGACATAGCCAAAAACATTCAGTACTTC.

The chain joins TRBV6-5 to TRBJ1-6; D may be TRBD1 (6 bases). Trimming removed 10 bases from V and 9 bases from J, with 16 bases in between. Germline V gene data show CDR1 as MNHEY and CDR2 as SVGAGI. The CDR3 runs 13 residues. The DNA for the CDR3 is TGTGCCACCCGGGGGGGGGCTAGTTCACCCCTCCACTTT. This gives the protein CATRGGASSPLHF.

The chain combines TRBV12-2 with TRBJ1-5; TRBD1, the D gene given by the table, was not confirmed from the DNA. TRBV12-2 has pseudogene status. The CDR3 totals 18 residues. The CDR3 DNA sequence: TGTGCAAGTCGCTTTGGGACAGGGAGAGGCAGGCTTCATCAGCCCCAGCATTTT. It is translated as CASRFGTGRGRLHQPQHF.

The V gene is TRBV18, the J gene TRBJ1-1; a possible D gene is TRBD1 (6 bases). Between the trimmed V and J ends, which lost 3 bases and 5 bases, there was a span of 13 bases. The CDR3 has 14 residues. The germline gives CDR1 KGHSH, CDR2 LQKENI. The CDR3 nucleotides read TGTGCCAGCTCACCCTCGGGGGCCGGGACTGAAGCTTTCTTT. Encoded protein: CASSPSGAGTEAFF.

This clone has a single count. J is TRBJ1-1 and V is TRBV4-1; tentative D call: TRBD1 (6 bases). V shed 1 base and J shed 4 bases, with 13 bases lying between them. The CDR3 runs 15 residues. The germline CDR1 and CDR2 sequences are MGHRA and YSYEKL. In nucleotides, the CDR3 is TGCGCCAGCAGCCAAGGAAATAGAGGGGGCACTGAAGCTTTCTTT. It translates to CASSQGNRGGTEAFF.

This chain connects TRBV5-1 to TRBJ2-3, with 7 nucleotides matching TRBD1. Germline V gives CDR1 SGHRS, CDR2 YFSETQ. The length of the CDR3 is 15 residues. The V gene end was trimmed by 0 bases and the J gene end by 2 bases; junction bases not matched to a gene: 3. CDR3 amino acids: CASSLGGTVTDTQYF. The CDR3, as DNA: TGCGCCAGCAGCTTGGGTGGGACAGTCACAGATACGCAGTATTTT.

The chain employs TRBV28 and TRBJ2-2, with a weak D call TRBD2 (5 bases). The CDR3 length is 15 residues. V lost 1 base to trimming and J lost 7 bases, with 13 bases between them. Per germline, CDR1 MDHEN and CDR2 SYDVKM. The CDR3 spells CASSLFRGTGGELFF. The CDR3 nucleotides read TGTGCCAGCAGTTTATTTCGGGGAACCGGCGGGGAGCTGTTTTTT.

V gene TRBV7-2 combines with J gene TRBJ2-1, with 11 positions matching TRBD2. Germline CDR1 SGHTA, CDR2 FQGNSA. The CDR3 extends over 16 amino acids. J was trimmed by 6 bases and V by 5 bases; bases with no gene match: 9. The CDR3 nucleotides are TGTGCCAGCAGCGTATTAGCGGGGGGGCCCTTCAATGAGCAGTTCTTC. This sequence encodes CASSVLAGGPFNEQFF.

The chain carries TRBV4-2 and TRBJ2-7; D may be TRBD2 (7 bases). This CDR3 contains 14 residues. V shed 6 bases and J shed 6 bases, with 18 bases lying between them. Looked up from germline, CDR1 is LGHNA and CDR2 is YNFKEQ. The CDR3 spells CASSRRAGEGEQYF. CDR3 nucleotides: TGTGCCAGCAGTCGGAGGGCAGGGGAGGGCGAGCAGTACTTC.

This sequence joins TRBV27 and TRBJ2-2; D gene uncertain. CDR1 MNHEY and CDR2 SMNVEV come from the germline V gene (reference sequence). V lost 6 bases and J 6 bases, leaving 8 bases between the germline ends. The CDR3 is made up of 12 amino acids. CDR3: CASSSPAGELFF. The CDR3 coding sequence is TGTGCCAGCAGCTCCCCCGCCGGGGAGCTGTTTTTT.

V usage is TRBV5-1 and J usage is TRBJ1-2; D might be TRBD1 (6 bases). This CDR3 contains 15 residues. Trimming removed 0 bases from V and 4 bases from J, with 13 bases in between. Germline lookup yields CDR1 SGHRS and CDR2 YFSETQ. CDR3 amino acids: CASSLGQEIAYGYTF. The CDR3, as DNA: TGCGCCAGCAGCTTGGGACAGGAGATCGCCTATGGCTACACCTTC.

The chain is built from TRBV27 and TRBJ1-5; TRBD1 matches at 7 bases. This CDR3 has 15 amino acids. Trimming cost V 6 bases and J 0 bases; bases outside gene matches: 5. Germline assignment: CDR1 MNHEY and CDR2 SMNVEV (reference sequence). CDR3 in DNA: TGTGCCAGCAGCGTCACAGGGGCTAGCAATCAGCCCCAGCATTTT. This sequence encodes CASSVTGASNQPQHF.

This chain links TRBV7-7 with TRBJ2-5, with 9 bases aligning to TRBD1. Germline-derived CDR1 and CDR2 are SSHAT and FNYEAQ (reference sequence). Germline trimming cut 3 bases from V and 3 bases from J; bases unmatched to any gene: 2. This CDR3 is built from 14 residues. The CDR3 loop is CASSLTGGEETQYF. The CDR3 DNA reads as TGTGCCAGCAGCTTGACAGGGGGGGAAGAGACCCAGTACTTC.

This sequence joins TRBV27 and TRBJ2-1; TRBD2 matches at 12 bases. The V and J ends lost 4 bases and 6 bases, in that order; junction bases with no gene match: 7. CDR1 and CDR2 (germline): MNHEY, SMNVEV (reference sequence). The CDR3 is 16 amino acids. The CDR3 DNA is TGTGCCAGCAGTTCCAACCTAGCGGGGGGGGCCAATGAGCAGTTCTTC. Protein: CASSSNLAGGANEQFF.

The chain employs TRBV2 and TRBJ1-5; D unresolved. Looked up from germline, CDR1 is SNHLY and CDR2 is FYNNEI. The CDR3 covers 12 residues. The V end was cut by 5 bases, the J end by 4 bases, with 6 bases between. CDR3 loop: CASSTGNQPQHF. CDR3 sequence (DNA): TGTGCCAGCAGTACGGGAAATCAGCCCCAGCATTTT.

The chain has TRBV9 and TRBJ1-5, with D tentatively TRBD1 (5 bases). V lost 3 bases, J lost 4 bases, and 11 bases lay in between. CDR1 and CDR2 from the germline V gene are SGDLS and YYNGEE. The CDR3 consists of 14 residues. CDR3 sequence: CASSALGVNQPQHF. CDR3 nucleotides: TGTGCCAGCAGCGCCCTAGGGGTTAATCAGCCCCAGCATTTT.

CDR3 nucleotides: TGTGCCAGCAGCTTAACGACTAGCGGGGATGATACGCAGTATTTT. This gives the protein CASSLTTSGDDTQYF. The chain recombines TRBV7-2 with TRBJ2-3, with TRBD2 matching over 11 bases. Trimming cost V 2 bases and J 6 bases; bases outside gene matches: 4. In germline, CDR1 is SGHTA, CDR2 FQGNSA. The CDR3 is 15 residues long.

The chain combines TRBV18 with TRBJ2-1; TRBD1 is a possible D gene (6 bases). The ends were cut back, 0 bases at V and 2 bases at J, with 11 bases in the middle. Germline V gene sequence: CDR1 KGHSH, CDR2 LQKENI. The CDR3 length is 16 residues. The CDR3 loop is CASSPPEQGTYNEQFF. CDR3 sequence (DNA): TGTGCCAGCTCACCACCGGAACAGGGCACCTACAATGAGCAGTTCTTC.

This chain links TRBV6-1 with TRBJ1-1; D gene uncertain. V was shortened by 7 bases and J by 3 bases, with 6 bases between the two germline ends. The CDR3 runs to 11 residues. Germline V CDR1 and CDR2: MNHNS, SASEGT. CDR3 residues: CASKEDTEAFF. The CDR3, as DNA: TGTGCCAGCAAAGAGGACACTGAAGCTTTCTTT.

V gene TRBV29-1 combines with J gene TRBJ1-2; 8 bases line up with TRBD1. Germline V gives CDR1 SQVTM, CDR2 ANQGSEA. Trimming cost V 4 bases and J 7 bases; bases outside gene matches: 8. This CDR3 has 13 residues. The CDR3 DNA reads as TGCAGCGTTGTTTCTGACAGGGGACGTGGCTACACCTTC. Its protein product is CSVVSDRGRGYTF.

This clone was counted a single time. This chain uses TRBV7-9 with TRBJ1-2; D remains ambiguous. V was pared by 2 bases and J by 2 bases, with 6 bases between. Germline CDR1 and CDR2: SEHNR and FQNEAQ (reference sequence). The CDR3 loop spans 13 amino acids. The CDR3 DNA reads TGTGCCAGCAGCTTATACCTGAACTATGGCTACACCTTC. Its protein is CASSLYLNYGYTF.

The table lists this clone with a count of one. The chain uses TRBV6-1 and TRBJ1-3; D perhaps matches TRBD1 (5 bases). V was shortened by 7 bases and J by 0 bases, with 13 bases between the two germline ends. This CDR3 region has 15 residues. The germline gives CDR1 MNHNS, CDR2 SASEGT. Written as DNA, the CDR3 is TGTGCCAGCAAGGGGACCCTGTTCTCTGGAAACACCATATATTTT. This codes for CASKGTLFSGNTIYF.

CDR3 in DNA: TGTGCCAGCAGCGGGGGGTCACCCTACAATGAGCAGTTCTTC. Amino acid sequence: CASSGGSPYNEQFF. The chain employs TRBV9 and TRBJ2-1; D could derive from TRBD1 or TRBD2 (5 bases each). The CDR3 covers 14 residues. In germline, CDR1 is SGDLS, CDR2 YYNGEE. The V end lost 3 bases, the J end lost 2 bases, and 9 bases lay between the germline ends.

The sample holds one count of this clone. This sequence joins TRBV19 and TRBJ2-1, with D perhaps matching TRBD1 (6 bases). The CDR3 extends over 13 amino acids. V lost 6 bases and J 2 bases, leaving 8 bases between the germline ends. Germline V gene data show CDR1 as LNHDA and CDR2 as SQIVND (reference sequence). This CDR3 is CASSRDTYNEQFF. The CDR3 DNA sequence: TGTGCCAGTAGCCGGGACACCTACAATGAGCAGTTCTTC.

This clone was detected once. The J gene is TRBJ2-1, the V gene TRBV9, with a possible D match to TRBD1 (6 bases). The CDR3 is 14 residues long. Germline CDR1 reads SGDLS; CDR2 reads YYNGEE. Trimming removed 0 bases at V and 10 bases at J, with 14 bases between. The CDR3 sequence is CASSVGNRAEEQFF. The DNA for the CDR3 is TGTGCCAGCAGCGTAGGAAACAGGGCAGAGGAGCAGTTCTTC.

The chain employs TRBV29-1 and TRBJ2-3; D might be TRBD1 or TRBD2, each matching 6 bases. There are 14 residues in the CDR3. Germline V gene lookup returns CDR1 SQVTM and CDR2 ANQGSEA. Deletions cut 3 bases from V and 4 bases from J, with 14 bases between. Here the CDR3 DNA reads TGCAGCGTTGAGAGACAGGAGGGGGCAGATACGCAGTATTTT. Protein product: CSVERQEGADTQYF.

CDR3 in amino acids: CATSTRTGMNTEAFF. CDR3 DNA: TGTGCCACCAGCACGAGGACAGGGATGAACACTGAAGCTTTCTTT. The rearrangement uses TRBV15 and TRBJ1-1, with 8 nucleotides matching TRBD1. CDR1 is LNHNV and CDR2 is YYDKDF in the germline V gene (reference sequence). The trim removed 4 bases at V and 0 bases at J, leaving 4 bases unmatched. The CDR3 runs to 15 residues.

V is TRBV28 and J is TRBJ1-5, with a tentative D call TRBD1 (6 bases). Germline V gene lookup returns CDR1 MDHEN and CDR2 SYDVKM. This CDR3 comprises 16 residues. Trimming pared 6 bases from V and 1 base from J, leaving 16 bases between. CDR3 amino acids: CASSPRGGDSNQPQHF. CDR3 DNA sequence: TGTGCCAGCAGCCCCCGGGGGGGCGACAGCAATCAGCCCCAGCATTTT.

This clone was observed a handful of times. This chain uses TRBV5-7 with TRBJ2-7; D is ambiguous. TRBV5-7 belongs to the ORF category, with a function that is uncertain. This CDR3 contains 15 residues. The V gene lost 4 bases and the J gene lost 0 bases, with 14 bases spanning the gap. In DNA, the CDR3 is TGTGCCAGCAGCAAGGTCGAGTTCGGCTCCTACGAGCAGTACTTC. Its protein product is CASSKVEFGSYEQYF.

The genes are TRBV28 and TRBJ2-4; perhaps TRBD2 as D (6 bases). CDR3 length equals 14 residues. Trimming pared 2 bases from V and 7 bases from J, leaving 12 bases between. Germline assignment: CDR1 MDHEN and CDR2 SYDVKM. Here the CDR3 reads CASSLGTRGNIQYF. CDR3 nucleotides: TGTGCCAGCAGTTTAGGCACACGGGGGAACATTCAGTACTTC.